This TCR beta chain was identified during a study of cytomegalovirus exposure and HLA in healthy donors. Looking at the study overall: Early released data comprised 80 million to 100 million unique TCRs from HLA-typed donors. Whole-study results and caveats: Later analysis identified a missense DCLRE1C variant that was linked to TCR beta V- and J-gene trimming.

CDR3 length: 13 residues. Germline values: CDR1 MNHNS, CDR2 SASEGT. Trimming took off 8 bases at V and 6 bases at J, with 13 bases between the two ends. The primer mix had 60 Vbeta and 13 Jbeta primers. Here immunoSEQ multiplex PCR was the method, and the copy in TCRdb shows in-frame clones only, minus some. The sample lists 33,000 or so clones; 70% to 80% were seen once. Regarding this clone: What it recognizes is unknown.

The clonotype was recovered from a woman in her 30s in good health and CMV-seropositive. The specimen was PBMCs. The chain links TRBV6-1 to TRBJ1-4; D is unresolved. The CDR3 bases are TGTGCCAGCCAGAGGGCAGTAGATGAAAAACTGTTTTTT. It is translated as CASQRAVDEKLFF.